Presented here are 17 T cell receptor beta chains from one specimen sequenced in a study of radiation and T cells in renal cell carcinoma. Time point described: blood 4 weeks post-SBRT, at nephrectomy. This sample's treatment: 15 Gy SBRT to primary tumor, nephrectomy 4 weeks later. Some clones are missing from TCRdb's copy, which holds only in-frame ones; the method was immunoSEQ multiplex PCR. The sample lists roughly 92,000 clones; 84% were seen once. The sequencing used blood, collected from a patient whose treatment included radiotherapy and nephrectomy. The origin of the receptors is a man aged 55 to 70 with renal cell carcinoma.

The chain combines TRBV2 with TRBJ2-7; no clear D gene. Per the germline V gene, CDR1 is SNHLY and CDR2 is FYNNEI. The length of the CDR3 is 13 residues. Deletions cut 4 bases from V and 5 bases from J, with 12 bases between. The CDR3 reads CASSVSRYHEQYF. The CDR3 DNA reads as TGTGCCAGCAGTGTATCCAGGTACCACGAGCAGTACTTC.

The rearrangement joins TRBV5-1 to TRBJ1-4; tentative D call: TRBD1 (6 bases). Looked up from germline, CDR1 is SGHRS and CDR2 is YFSETQ. This CDR3 region has 15 residues. The V gene lost 4 bases and the J gene lost 5 bases, with 15 bases spanning the gap. CDR3 amino acids: CASSATGMGNEKLFF. The CDR3, as DNA: TGCGCCAGCAGCGCAACAGGGATGGGGAATGAAAAACTGTTTTTT.

V and J are TRBV2 and TRBJ1-4; D not resolved. V lost 6 bases to trimming and J lost 3 bases, with 14 bases between them. Germline-derived CDR1 and CDR2 are SNHLY and FYNNEI. CDR3 size: 15 residues. CDR3 amino acids: CASRKDEAANEKLFF. The CDR3 DNA is TGTGCCAGCAGGAAGGACGAGGCAGCTAATGAAAAACTGTTTTTT.

This chain links TRBV19 with TRBJ2-1; 7 positions agree with TRBD2. Germline CDR1 LNHDA, CDR2 SQIVND (reference sequence). The CDR3 has 18 amino acids. With V trimmed by 1 base and J by 4 bases, 13 bases remained unmatched. As DNA, the CDR3 is TGTGCCAGTAGTATAGGCGACCTTGGGACTAACCAGTACAATGAGCAGTTCTTC. It is translated as CASSIGDLGTNQYNEQFF.

This chain uses TRBV18 with TRBJ2-6; 10 positions agree with TRBD1. This CDR3 has 17 residues. CDR1 and CDR2 (germline): KGHSH, LQKENI. The junction had 2 bases not matched to a gene; V was cut back by 3 bases and J by 0 bases. The CDR3 reads CASSPGQGDSGANVLTF. Written as DNA, the CDR3 is TGTGCCAGCTCACCCGGACAGGGGGACTCTGGGGCCAACGTCCTGACTTTC.

The V call is TRBV19, the J call TRBJ1-5; D uncertain. CDR1 LNHDA and CDR2 SQIVND come from the germline V gene (reference sequence). Trimming pared 1 base from V and 7 bases from J, leaving 11 bases between. The CDR3 has 14 residues. This CDR3 reads CASSIAEIGQPQHF. CDR3 bases: TGTGCCAGTAGTATAGCAGAGATAGGACAGCCCCAGCATTTT. The full variable domain, rest sourced from reference TRBV19 and TRBJ1-5, is DGGITQSPKYLFRKEGQNVTLSCEQNLNHDAMYWYRQDPGQGLRLIYYSQIVNDFQKGDIAEGYSVSREKKESFPLTVTSAQKNPTAFYLCASSIAEIGQPQHFGDGTRLSIL.

The chain combines TRBV20-1 with TRBJ2-3; D remains unclear. Germline assignment: CDR1 DFQATT and CDR2 SNEGSKA (reference sequence). The CDR3 spans 11 residues. The CDR3 loop is CSSPSTDTQYF. DNA for the CDR3: TGCAGCTCCCCCAGCACAGATACGCAGTATTTT.

The chain couples TRBV28 to TRBJ2-1; TRBD2 is a possible D gene (6 bases). Per the germline V gene, CDR1 is MDHEN and CDR2 is SYDVKM. V dropped 5 bases and J dropped 4 bases, with 15 bases sitting between them. The CDR3 has 15 residues. The CDR3 loop reads CASSSSGTLYNEQFF. CDR3 DNA sequence: TGTGCCAGCAGTAGCTCCGGGACTTTATACAATGAGCAGTTCTTC.

The chain recombines TRBV30 with TRBJ2-7, with D tentatively TRBD1 or TRBD2 (5 bases each). In germline, CDR1 is GTSNPN, CDR2 SVGIG (reference sequence). Trimming left V 3 bases short and J 7 bases short, with 13 bases between. The CDR3 is 12 amino acids. The CDR3 nucleotides are TGTGCCTGGAGGCTACGGGGCCCGGAGCAGTACTTC. Translating it yields CAWRLRGPEQYF.

This clone has just a few counts. V is TRBV28 and J is TRBJ2-5; unclear D gene. CDR3 length: 15 amino acids. Germline-derived CDR1 and CDR2 are MDHEN and SYDVKM. Trimming cost V 4 bases and J 5 bases, with 17 bases left between them. CDR3 region: CASSYSPSGRETQYF. The CDR3 DNA is TGTGCCAGCAGTTACTCCCCCTCAGGACGGGAGACCCAGTACTTC.

This chain connects TRBV5-1 to TRBJ2-1; the match to TRBD2 covers 14 bases. The CDR3 consists of 18 residues. Germline CDR1 and CDR2: SGHRS and YFSETQ. After removal of 4 bases from V and 2 bases from J, the junction contained 8 bases not matched to a gene. CDR3 sequence reads: CASSEGLAGVLAYNEQFF. CDR3 DNA: TGCGCCAGCAGCGAGGGACTAGCGGGAGTTTTAGCCTACAATGAGCAGTTCTTC.

CDR3 nucleotides: TGCAGCGTTGAGGGCGTGACTAGCGGGTCCTACAATGAGCAGTTCTTC. Residues: CSVEGVTSGSYNEQFF. This chain connects TRBV29-1 to TRBJ2-1; 10 positions agree with TRBD2. The CDR3 length is 16 residues. Germline CDR1 is SQVTM and CDR2 is ANQGSEA. J gave up 1 base and V 3 bases, and 6 bases lay outside the gene matches.

The chain uses TRBV29-1 and TRBJ2-5, with D tentatively TRBD1 (6 bases). In germline, CDR1 is SQVTM, CDR2 ANQGSEA. V gave up 0 bases and J gave up 2 bases, with 10 bases separating them. The length of the CDR3 is 14 residues. The DNA for the CDR3 is TGCAGCGTTGAAGACAGGGGTCGACAAGAGACCCAGTACTTC. Translated, it gives CSVEDRGRQETQYF.

The gene calls are TRBV4-1 and TRBJ2-5; 10 bases are shared with TRBD2. V shed 1 base and J 2 bases; nucleotides not matched to a gene: 13. This CDR3 region has 19 residues. Germline V lookup: CDR1 MGHRA, CDR2 YSYEKL. CDR3 nucleotides: TGCGCCAGCAGCCAAGGGGGACACCCGCTAGCGGGAGATCAAGAGACCCAGTACTTC. Protein: CASSQGGHPLAGDQETQYF.

The chain is built from TRBV9 and TRBJ2-7, with 8 bases matching TRBD1. Germline V gene lookup returns CDR1 SGDLS and CDR2 YYNGEE. V lost 3 bases, J lost 3 bases, and 2 bases stayed unmatched. The CDR3 runs 13 residues. CDR3 loop: CASSGDRSYEQYF. CDR3 DNA sequence: TGTGCCAGCAGCGGGGACAGGAGCTACGAGCAGTACTTC. The full variable domain, rest sourced from reference TRBV9 and TRBJ2-7, is DSGVTQTPKHLITATGQRVTLRCSPRSGDLSVYWYQQSLDQGLQFLIQYYNGEERAKGNILERFSAQQFPDLHSELNLSSLELGDSALYFCASSGDRSYEQYFGPGTRLTVT.

The rearrangement uses TRBV7-2 and TRBJ2-2, with 10 positions matching TRBD1. The CDR3 is 18 residues long. Trimming removed 1 base from V and 0 bases from J; junction bases left unmatched: 5. CDR1 is SGHTA and CDR2 is FQGNSA in the germline V gene. CDR3 region: CASSLDGTGAANTGELFF. The CDR3 DNA reads TGTGCCAGCAGCTTAGATGGGACAGGGGCTGCGAACACCGGGGAGCTGTTTTTT. Based on the CDR3 plus reference TRBV7-2 and TRBJ2-2, the full variable domain is GAGVSQSPSNKVTEKGKDVELRCDPISGHTALYWYRQSLGQGLEFLIYFQGNSAPDKSGLPSDRFSAERTGGSVSTLTIQRTQQEDSAVYLCASSLDGTGAANTGELFFGEGSRLTVL.

This clone was seen only once. Within the sample, other DNA sequences also encode this same CDR3. The chain has TRBV11-3 and TRBJ2-2; unclear D gene. Trimming took 1 base from V and 4 from J, leaving 4 bases between them. CDR3 size: 13 residues. Germline V gives CDR1 SGHNT, CDR2 YENEEA. The CDR3 bases are TGTGCCAGCAGCTTAGTCCGCACCGGGGAGCTGTTTTTT. Its protein is CASSLVRTGELFF.